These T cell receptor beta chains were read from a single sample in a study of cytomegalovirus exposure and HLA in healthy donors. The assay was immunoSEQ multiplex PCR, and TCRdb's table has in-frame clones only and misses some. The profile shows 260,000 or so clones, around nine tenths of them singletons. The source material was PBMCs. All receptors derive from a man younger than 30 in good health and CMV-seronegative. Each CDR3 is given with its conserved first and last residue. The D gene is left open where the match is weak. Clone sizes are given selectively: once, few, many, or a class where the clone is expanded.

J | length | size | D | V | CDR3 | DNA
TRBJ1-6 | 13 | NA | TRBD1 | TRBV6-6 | CASTGTVNSPLHF | TGTGCCAGCACCGGGACAGTTAATTCACCCCTCCACTTT
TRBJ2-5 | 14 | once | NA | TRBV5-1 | CASSLAGGQETQYF | TGCGCCAGCAGCTTGGCGGGTGGCCAAGAGACCCAGTACTTC
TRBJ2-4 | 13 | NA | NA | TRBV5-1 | CASSPTEQNIQYF | TGCGCCAGCAGCCCGACAGAACAAAACATTCAGTACTTC
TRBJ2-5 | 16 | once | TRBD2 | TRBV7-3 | CASSASGAGGAETQYF | TGTGCCAGCAGCGCCTCCGGGGCGGGAGGGGCTGAGACCCAGTACTTC
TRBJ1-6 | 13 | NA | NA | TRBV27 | CASMGGYNSPLHF | TGTGCCAGCATGGGCGGGTATAATTCACCCCTCCACTTT
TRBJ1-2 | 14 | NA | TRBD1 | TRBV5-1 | CASSSVGGGDGYTF | TGCGCCAGCAGCTCGGTCGGAGGGGGCGATGGCTACACCTTC
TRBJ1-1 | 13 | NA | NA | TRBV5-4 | CASSSGVGTEAFF | TGTGCCAGCAGCTCAGGGGTCGGAACTGAAGCTTTCTTT
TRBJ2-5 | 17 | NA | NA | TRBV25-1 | CASSEPKEGRRQETQYF | TGTGCCAGCAGTGAACCCAAGGAGGGGAGACGCCAAGAGACCCAGTACTTC
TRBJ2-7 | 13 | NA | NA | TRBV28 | CASSRPQGREQYF | TGTGCCAGCAGCCGCCCCCAGGGGCGCGAGCAGTACTTC
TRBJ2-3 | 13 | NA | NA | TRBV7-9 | CASSPDHRVPQYF | TGTGCCAGCAGCCCGGACCACAGGGTCCCCCAGTATTTT
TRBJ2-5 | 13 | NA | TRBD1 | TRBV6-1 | CASRDRGRETQYF | TGTGCCAGCCGGGACAGGGGGCGAGAGACCCAGTACTTC
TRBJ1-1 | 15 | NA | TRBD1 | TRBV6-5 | CASRITGGLNTEAFF | TGTGCCAGCAGGATCACAGGGGGTCTAAACACTGAAGCTTTCTTT
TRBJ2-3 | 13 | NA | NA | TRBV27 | CAAARGSWDTQYF | TGTGCCGCCGCGAGGGGGTCCTGGGATACGCAGTATTTT
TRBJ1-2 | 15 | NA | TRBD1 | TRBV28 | CASSLGGQGNYGYTF | TGTGCCAGCAGTCTGGGGGGACAGGGTAACTATGGCTACACCTTC
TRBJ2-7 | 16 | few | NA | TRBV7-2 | CASSPPEAVGSYEQYF | TGTGCCAGCAGCCCACCAGAGGCAGTTGGGTCCTACGAGCAGTACTTC
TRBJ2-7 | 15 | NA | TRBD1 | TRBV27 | CASSGVVTGGDEQYF | TGTGCCAGCAGTGGCGTGGTGACAGGGGGGGACGAGCAGTACTTC
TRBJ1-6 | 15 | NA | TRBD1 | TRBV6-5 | CASSYSTGGRSPLHF | TGTGCCAGCAGTTACTCTACAGGGGGCCGTTCACCCCTCCACTTT
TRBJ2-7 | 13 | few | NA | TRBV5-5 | CASSLVPLYEQYF | TGTGCCAGCAGCTTGGTCCCCCTCTACGAGCAGTACTTC
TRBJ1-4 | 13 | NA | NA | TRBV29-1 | CSFSRGLNEKLFF | TGCAGCTTTTCGCGGGGATTAAATGAAAAACTGTTTTTT
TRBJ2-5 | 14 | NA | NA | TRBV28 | CASSFRDLVETQYF | TGTGCCAGCAGTTTCCGGGACTTGGTGGAGACCCAGTACTTC
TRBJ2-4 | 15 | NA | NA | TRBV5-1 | CASSLGGGDPNIQYF | TGCGCCAGCAGCTTGGGAGGAGGGGACCCGAACATTCAGTACTTC
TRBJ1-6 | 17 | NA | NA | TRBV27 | CASSLRGSDHYNSPLHF | TGTGCCAGCAGTTTAAGAGGGTCGGACCACTATAATTCACCCCTCCACTTT
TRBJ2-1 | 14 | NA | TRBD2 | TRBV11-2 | CASSLAGVVNEQFF | TGTGCCAGCAGCTTGGCGGGAGTGGTAAATGAGCAGTTCTTC
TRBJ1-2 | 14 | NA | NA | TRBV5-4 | CASSFATDTYGYTF | TGTGCCAGCAGCTTTGCTACAGACACCTATGGCTACACCTTC
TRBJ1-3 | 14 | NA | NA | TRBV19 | CASSRQHSPDTIYF | TGTGCCAGTAGTCGACAGCATTCCCCAGACACCATATATTTT
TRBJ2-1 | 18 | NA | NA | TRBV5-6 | CASSQTRTRLSSYNEQFF | TGTGCCAGCAGCCAAACGAGGACACGGCTTAGCTCCTACAATGAGCAGTTCTTC
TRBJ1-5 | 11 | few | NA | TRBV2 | CASSSDQPQHF | TGTGCCAGCAGCAGTGATCAGCCCCAGCATTTT
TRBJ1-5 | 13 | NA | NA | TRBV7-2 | CASSFLSGVGQHF | TGTGCCAGCAGCTTTTTATCAGGGGTCGGCCAGCATTTT
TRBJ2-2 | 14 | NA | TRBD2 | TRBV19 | CASYKISGTGELFF | TGTGCCAGTTATAAGATTAGCGGGACCGGGGAGCTGTTTTTT
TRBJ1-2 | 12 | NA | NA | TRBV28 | CASRNRVDGYTF | TGTGCCAGCAGAAACAGGGTCGATGGCTACACCTTC
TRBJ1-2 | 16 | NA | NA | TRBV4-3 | CASSQELTRVDYGYTF | TGCGCCAGCAGCCAAGAACTCACCCGGGTGGACTATGGCTACACCTTC
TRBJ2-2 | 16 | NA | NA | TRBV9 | CASSRGAEPLTGELFF | TGTGCCAGCAGCCGCGGCGCGGAGCCCCTCACCGGGGAGCTGTTTTTT
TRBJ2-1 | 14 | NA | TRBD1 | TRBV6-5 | CASSWRTGYNEQFF | TGTGCCAGCAGTTGGAGGACAGGGTACAATGAGCAGTTCTTC
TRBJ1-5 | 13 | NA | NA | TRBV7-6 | CASSLGQDQPQHF | TGTGCCAGCAGCTTAGGACAGGACCAGCCCCAGCATTTT
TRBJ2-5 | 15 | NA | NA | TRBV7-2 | CASSLVSGWAETQYF | TGTGCCAGCAGCCTCGTGAGCGGGTGGGCAGAGACCCAGTACTTC
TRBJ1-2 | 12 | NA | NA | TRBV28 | CASTSKAYGYTF | TGTGCCAGTACGAGTAAAGCCTATGGCTACACCTTC
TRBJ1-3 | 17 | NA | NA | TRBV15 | CATSPPHRVDSGNTIYF | TGTGCCACCAGCCCGCCCCACAGGGTTGATTCTGGAAACACCATATATTTT
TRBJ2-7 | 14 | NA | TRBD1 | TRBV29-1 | CSVSGTGGIYEQYF | TGCAGCGTTTCCGGGACAGGGGGCATCTACGAGCAGTACTTC
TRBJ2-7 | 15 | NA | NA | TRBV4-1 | CASSQIAGFVDEQYF | TGCGCCAGCAGCCAAATTGCGGGGTTTGTTGACGAGCAGTACTTC
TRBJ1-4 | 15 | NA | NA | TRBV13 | CASSLLADTNEKLFF | TGTGCCAGCAGCTTACTGGCAGATACTAATGAAAAACTGTTTTTT
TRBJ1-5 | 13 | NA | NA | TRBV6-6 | CASSYRGDQPQHF | TGTGCCAGCAGTTACCGAGGCGATCAGCCCCAGCATTTT